The TCR beta chain under discussion was sequenced for a study of blood T cell repertoires in COVID-19. Looking at the study overall: Acute-phase and convalescent COVID-19 samples originated in the United States, Italy and Spain. In each case, the material was cDNA or gDNA derived from T cells, B-cell-depleted T cells, or PBMCs.

TCRdb keeps only in-frame clones here, not all; method: immunoSEQ multiplex PCR. In the table there are under 200,000 clones, about 86% of which are singletons. This clone was picked up one time. CDR3 length: 17 amino acids. The germline V gene encodes CDR1 ENHRY and CDR2 SYGVKD. V was cut by 0 bases and J by 3 bases, with 15 bases left in between. The V call is TRBV10-3, the J call TRBJ1-5; weak D call: TRBD1 (6 bases). This receptor was identified in a man aged 55-75 years with acute or convalescent COVID-19. Material: peripheral blood. The CDR3 is CAISESAASGDNQPQHF. The CDR3 nucleotides read TGTGCCATCAGTGAGTCGGCTGCTTCAGGGGACAATCAGCCCCAGCATTTT.